These 16 T cell receptor beta chains were sequenced from one sample in a study of T cell responses to AZD1222 COVID-19 vaccine. TCRdb's table, derived via immunoSEQ multiplex PCR, lists solely in-frame clones and lacks some. Altogether under 60,000 clones are present, around 80% being singletons, with the ten largest covering about a tenth. Sequenced material: peripheral blood, taken on day 0 of AZD1222 vaccination. The source is an adult in good health.

This clone was recorded a few times. This CDR3 is also generated by other DNA sequences in the sample. The V gene is TRBV7-2, the J gene TRBJ2-3; the match to TRBD1 covers 8 bases. Germline values: CDR1 SGHTA, CDR2 FQGNSA. Trimming took 5 bases from V and 4 from J; bases not matched to a gene: 5. The CDR3 extends over 14 amino acids. The CDR3: CASSGTGRADTQYF. The CDR3 DNA reads TGTGCCAGCAGCGGGACAGGACGCGCAGATACGCAGTATTTT.

The gene calls are TRBV28 and TRBJ1-1; D uncertain. V was pared by 8 bases and J by 5 bases, with 24 bases between. The CDR3 spans 16 residues. Germline assignment: CDR1 MDHEN and CDR2 SYDVKM. DNA of the CDR3: TGTGCCAGCTGTGGGATGGGTGCCCTAATTCGGACTGAAGCTTTCTTT. This sequence encodes CASCGMGALIRTEAFF.

J is TRBJ1-2 and V is TRBV7-9, with unresolved D. CDR1 and CDR2 (germline): SEHNR, FQNEAQ (reference sequence). The CDR3 spans 15 residues. The V gene lost 1 base and the J gene lost 2 bases, with 11 bases spanning the gap. The CDR3 region has the DNA TGTGCCAGCAGCTTAGAGGCGGGTATCAACTATGGCTACACCTTC. Translating gives CASSLEAGINYGYTF.

The CDR3 DNA reads as TGTGCCAGTAGTAAGGCAGGGGGCATTGAGACCCAGTACTTC. Translation gives CASSKAGGIETQYF. This chain joins TRBV19 and TRBJ2-5; 8 nucleotides align to TRBD1. This CDR3 has 14 residues. The trim removed 4 bases at V and 5 bases at J, leaving 6 bases unmatched. Germline V gives CDR1 LNHDA, CDR2 SQIVND (reference sequence).

The chain combines TRBV6-6 with TRBJ1-3; possible D gene TRBD1, 6 bases. In germline, CDR1 is MNHNY, CDR2 SVGAGI (reference sequence). CDR3 length: 15 residues. V was pared by 0 bases and J by 3 bases, with 9 bases between. The CDR3: CASSYSTGRGNTIYF. DNA of the CDR3: TGTGCCAGCAGTTACTCGACAGGCCGTGGAAACACCATATATTTT.

This clone was seen only a few times. This chain links TRBV19 with TRBJ2-7, with TRBD2 identical over 7 bases. Germline lookup yields CDR1 LNHDA and CDR2 SQIVND (reference sequence). With 4 bases clipped from V and 0 bases from J, the junction kept 9 bases outside the gene matches. The CDR3 totals 16 residues. The DNA of the CDR3 is TGTGCCAGTAGTAATACCGGCGGGGGTAGCTCCTACGAGCAGTACTTC. This gives the protein CASSNTGGGSSYEQYF.

V gene TRBV6-1 combines with J gene TRBJ1-2; 8 nucleotides line up with TRBD1. This CDR3 comprises 14 residues. After removal of 2 bases from V and 10 bases from J, the junction contained 9 bases not matched to a gene. Per germline, CDR1 MNHNS and CDR2 SASEGT. CDR3 coding DNA: TGTGCCAGCAGTGAAACCCCGGGACAGGATGACTACACCTTC. Translation gives CASSETPGQDDYTF.

V gene TRBV9 combines with J gene TRBJ1-3; D remains ambiguous. Germline V CDR1 and CDR2: SGDLS, YYNGEE. Trimming removed 4 bases at V and 8 bases at J, with 16 bases between. The CDR3 runs 14 residues. The CDR3 nucleotides read TGTGCCAGCAGCAGAGGAGCAGCCGGGGACACCATATATTTT. Protein product: CASSRGAAGDTIYF.

The chain's CDR3 is CASSPGHPTEKLFF. CDR3 DNA: TGTGCCAGCAGTCCGGGACACCCGACTGAAAAACTGTTTTTT. The gene calls are TRBV28 and TRBJ1-4, with a possible D match to TRBD1 (6 bases). This CDR3 has 14 residues. Trimming took off 5 bases at V and 7 bases at J, with 14 bases between the two ends. Germline loops: CDR1 MDHEN, CDR2 SYDVKM. The whole variable domain, remainder taken from reference TRBV28 and TRBJ1-4, is DVKVTQSSRYLVKRTGEKVFLECVQDMDHENMFWYRQDPGLGLRLIYFSYDVKMKEKGDIPEGYSVSREKKERFSLILESASTNQTSMYLCASSPGHPTEKLFFGSGTQLSVL.

The CDR3 spells CASRDGNYEQYF. DNA of the CDR3: TGTGCCAGCAGGGACGGCAACTACGAGCAGTACTTC. This chain joins TRBV7-9 and TRBJ2-7; no clear D. Trimming shortened V by 6 bases and J by 3 bases, and 9 bases separated the two germline ends. This CDR3 contains 12 residues. Germline lookup yields CDR1 SEHNR and CDR2 FQNEAQ (reference sequence).

This clone showed up just a few times. V gene TRBV6-5 combines with J gene TRBJ2-7; TRBD1 aligns across 10 bases. In germline, CDR1 is MNHEY, CDR2 SVGAGI. V dropped 2 bases and J dropped 2; count of bases not matched to a gene: 3. The CDR3 loop spans 15 amino acids. CDR3 region: CASSYRGQGTYEQYF. In DNA, the CDR3 is TGTGCCAGCAGTTACAGGGGACAGGGGACCTACGAGCAGTACTTC.

There are a few counts of this clone. The chain links TRBV7-3 to TRBJ2-3; 9 bases line up with TRBD1. Germline assignment: CDR1 SGHTA and CDR2 FQGTGA. J lost 5 bases, V lost 2 bases, and 2 bases had no gene match. The CDR3 length is 14 residues. The CDR3 region has the DNA TGTGCCAGCAGCTTACTGGGACAGGGAGATACGCAGTATTTT. It is translated as CASSLLGQGDTQYF.

The rearrangement joins TRBV11-2 to TRBJ2-3; a weak D match, TRBD2 (5 bases). CDR3 length: 14 residues. V was clipped by 1 base and J by 6 bases, with 11 bases between them. Germline values: CDR1 SGHAT, CDR2 FQNNGV. The CDR3 loop is CASSLGGRDDTQYF. In DNA form, the CDR3 reads TGTGCCAGCAGCTTAGGAGGGCGCGATGATACGCAGTATTTT.

The chain recombines TRBV6-5 with TRBJ1-1; D is uncertain. The CDR3 consists of 14 residues. V lost 0 bases and J lost 5, with 10 bases in between. CDR1 is MNHEY and CDR2 is SVGAGI in the germline V gene. The CDR3 DNA reads as TGTGCCAGCAGTTACTCGAGGGAGCTAACTGAAGCTTTCTTT. This codes for CASSYSRELTEAFF.

DNA for the CDR3: TGCAGTGCCGATGGGGGCGGGGAGCAGTACTTC. This codes for CSADGGGEQYF. The chain combines TRBV20-1 with TRBJ2-7; TRBD1 might be the D (6 bases). The length of the CDR3 is 11 residues. Trimming took 6 bases from V and 7 from J, leaving 13 bases between them. Germline V gene data show CDR1 as DFQATT and CDR2 as SNEGSKA (reference sequence).

The chain links TRBV2 to TRBJ2-3; 11 positions agree with TRBD2. J lost 5 bases, V lost 6 bases, and 13 bases had no gene match. Per the germline V gene, CDR1 is SNHLY and CDR2 is FYNNEI. There are 17 residues in the CDR3. CDR3 in amino acids: CASSFSGRANQLDTQYF. CDR3 DNA sequence: TGTGCCAGCAGCTTTAGCGGGAGGGCCAATCAGTTAGATACGCAGTATTTT.